The clone carrying this T cell receptor beta chain was seen repeatedly, ten times or more. The target antigen is unknown. A universal primer site was added by template switching, and unique molecular identifiers were carried by the cDNA. TCRdb reprocessed the 5' RACE reads via MiXCR and lists one record per CDR3 protein. This sample has approximately 700,000 distinct CDR3 sequences, with 5.5% to 7.5% found just once. The CDR3 contains 16 residues. The germline V gene encodes CDR1 SGHRS and CDR2 YFSETQ. Losses at the gene ends were 3 bases for V and 6 bases for J; bases not matched to a gene: 11. This sample is part of a study of identical twins. Everyone who gave samples was a healthy Caucasian. General study findings and limits: Out-of-frame alpha sequences common to twins were enriched for low generation probability.

V and J are TRBV5-1 and TRBJ1-4; 7 nucleotides match TRBD1. This receptor was taken from a young man in good health. Source material: naive T cells sorted from blood. The CDR3 sequence is CASSYWPGTDDEKLFF. In DNA, the CDR3 is TGCGCCAGCAGCTACTGGCCCGGGACAGACGATGAAAAACTGTTTTTT. Supplemented by reference TRBV5-1 and TRBJ1-4, the full variable domain reads KAGVTQTPRYLIKTRGQQVTLSCSPISGHRSVSWYQQTPGQGLQFLFEYFSETQRNKGNFPGRFSGRQFSNSRSEMNVSTLELGDSALYLCASSYWPGTDDEKLFFGSGTQLSVL.